Sequencing of this T cell receptor (beta chain) was carried out in a study of beta chain features in type 1 diabetes. Findings and limits, study-wide: In all four CD4+ subsets, TCRB CDR3 length was significantly, moderately reduced in type 1 diabetes. Reduced insertions and increased deletions marked VDJ junctions in type 1 diabetes patients.

Expressed TCRB transcripts were sequenced because the isolated RNA had all been reverse transcribed beforehand. Generated by immunoSEQ multiplex PCR, the TCRdb table keeps only in-frame clones and is missing some. The table shows hundreds of thousands of clones, with over 12% occurring only once. The CDR3 totals 13 residues. Trimming removed 5 bases from V and 5 bases from J, with 15 bases in between. Germline values: CDR1 GTSNPN, CDR2 SVGIG (reference sequence). Sorting with CD45RO/CCR7/CD25/CD127/CD95/CD27 yielded naive, central memory, regulatory and stem-like memory CD4+ cells. On this clone itself: The antigen is undetermined.

The sequenced material came from naive CD4+ T cells from blood. The TCR originated in a man aged 18 to 35 with type 1 diabetes. This chain joins TRBV30 and TRBJ2-5, with D possibly matching TRBD1 (6 bases). The CDR3 sequence: CAWGTGSGETQYF. The CDR3 bases are TGTGCCTGGGGTACAGGGTCCGGGGAGACCCAGTACTTC. Variable domain in full (rest from reference TRBV30 and TRBJ2-5): SQTIHQWPATLVQPVGSPLSLECTVEGTSNPNLYWYRQAAGRGLQLLFYSVGIGQISSEVPQNLSASRPQDRQFILSSKKLLLSDSGFYLCAWGTGSGETQYFGPGTRLLVL.